Each of the 14 T cell receptor beta chains below was sequenced from the same sample in a study of Graves' ophthalmopathy and Graves' hyperthyroidism listed by TCRdb under 2018. The sample was run on an Illumina HiSeq 2000. For repertoire sequencing, TCR beta CDR3 regions were amplified from RNA transcripts. The first round of RT-PCR was done with HTBI primers and the Qiagen OneStep RT-PCR kit, and was followed by a second round of multiplex PCR, then size selection and purification. TCRdb reanalyzed the raw reads on its own, using fastp at Q25 for trimming and MiXCR for clone calling, and kept in-frame beta chains. All rows with the same CDR3 protein become a single entry with the most common DNA and genes. The sample table contains more than 150,000 distinct CDR3 sequences; only one count was recorded for roughly two fifths of them. Jointly, the top ten make up around 5.8% of the sample. Sequenced input: peripheral blood. These receptor sequences come from a woman aged 40 to 50 with Graves' ophthalmopathy. Donor details come from another sample of the same person, matched by shared clones.

This clonotype was counted between two and nine times. The rearrangement uses TRBV19 and TRBJ2-5; D is undetermined. Trimming cost V 6 bases and J 2 bases, with 10 bases left between them. The CDR3 has 13 residues. CDR1 and CDR2 (germline): LNHDA, SQIVND (reference sequence). The chain's CDR3 is CASSTGLQETQYF. In nucleotides, the CDR3 is TGTGCCAGTAGCACGGGTTTACAAGAGACCCAGTACTTC.

In its sample, this clonotype was seen many times. The rearrangement uses TRBV20-1 and TRBJ2-2; no clear D gene. Trimming left V 4 bases short and J 0 bases short, with 9 bases between. In germline, CDR1 is DFQATT, CDR2 SNEGSKA (reference sequence). The CDR3 loop spans 14 amino acids. CDR3 nucleotides: TGCAGTGCTATCAGAGGAGCGAACACCGGGGAGCTGTTTTTT. It codes for CSAIRGANTGELFF.

This clonotype was detected many times. V and J are TRBV12-3 or TRBV12-4 and TRBJ2-4; the D gene could be TRBD1 or TRBD2 (6 bases each). V was trimmed by 3 bases and J by 11 bases, leaving 11 bases between them. This CDR3 has 12 residues. In nucleotides, the CDR3 is TGTGCCAGCAGTTTCCGGGGGCGGGTTCAGTACTTC. This encodes CASSFRGRVQYF.

The gene calls are TRBV13 and TRBJ1-1, with a tentative D call TRBD1 (5 bases). From germline, CDR1 is PRHDT and CDR2 FYEKMQ (reference sequence). This CDR3 has 15 residues. V was trimmed by 5 bases and J by 0 bases, leaving 13 bases between them. This chain's CDR3 is CASSPDGDLNTEAFF. The CDR3 nucleotides read TGTGCCAGCAGCCCCGACGGGGACCTGAACACTGAAGCTTTCTTT. Filled out from reference TRBV13 and TRBJ1-1, the complete variable domain reads AAGVIQSPRHLIKEKRETATLKCYPIPRHDTVYWYQQGPGQDPQFLISFYEKMQSDKGSIPDRFSAQQFSDYHSELNMSSLELGDSALYFCASSPDGDLNTEAFFGQGTRLTVV.

This chain connects TRBV6-1 to TRBJ2-5, with 9 bases matching TRBD2. Germline-derived CDR1 and CDR2 are MNHNS and SASEGT. The CDR3 runs to 15 residues. Trimming removed 6 bases from V and 1 base from J; junction bases left unmatched: 6. CDR3 bases: TGTGCCAGCAGAGAGGGGACTAGCTCCCAAGAGACCCAGTACTTC. It specifies CASREGTSSQETQYF.

The table lists this clonotype with a count of one. This chain links TRBV7-2 with TRBJ2-7, with D unclear. Trimming removed 5 bases at V and 6 bases at J, with 14 bases between. The CDR3 is 13 residues long. Germline V lookup: CDR1 SGHTA, CDR2 FQGNSA. The DNA for the CDR3 is TGTGCCAGCAGCCCATACAGAGCCTGCGAGCAGTACTTC. This codes for CASSPYRACEQYF.

Ten or more counts support this clonotype. The V call is TRBV7-8, the J call TRBJ1-1, with TRBD1 matching over 9 bases. CDR3 size: 14 residues. Germline V gene sequence: CDR1 SGHVS, CDR2 FQNEAQ. After removal of 5 bases from V and 7 bases from J, the junction contained 8 bases not matched to a gene. In nucleotides, the CDR3 is TGTGCCAGCAGCCCCCGGACAGGGGTTTTTGAAGCTTTCTTT. Protein product: CASSPRTGVFEAFF.

Turning to this clonotype: Sequence at one end of the junction differs from germline and may be a read error. The gene calls are TRBV12-3 or TRBV12-4 and TRBJ1-1; TRBD1 aligns across 11 bases. The CDR3 length is 13 residues. The CDR3 sequence is CAGSTDRGLVAFF. The CDR3, as DNA: TGTGCCGGCAGTACGGACAGGGGGCTAGTCGCTTTCTTT.

This clonotype was observed at least ten times. The CDR3 carries no conserved terminal phenylalanine or tryptophan, so it likely arises from a read error. This sequence joins TRBV30 and TRBJ1-5; D uncertain. This CDR3 is built from 12 residues. CDR1 and CDR2 from the germline V gene are GTSNPN and SVGIG (reference sequence). V was clipped by 0 bases and J by 7 bases, with 7 bases between them. CDR3 sequence: CAWSVPLQPQHS. CDR3 nucleotide sequence: TGTGCCTGGAGTGTACCTTTGCAGCCCCAGCATTCT.

The sample holds many counts of this clonotype. The chain uses TRBV5-1 and TRBJ1-2; 7 positions match TRBD1. The CDR3 length is 14 residues. V trimming: 3 bases; J trimming: 3 bases; junction bases outside the gene matches: 5. The germline V gene encodes CDR1 SGHRS and CDR2 YFSETQ. The CDR3 is CASSSGQSDYGYTF. The CDR3 nucleotides read TGCGCCAGCAGCTCGGGACAGTCTGACTATGGCTACACCTTC.

This clonotype appeared many times. The chain combines TRBV24-1 with TRBJ2-7; D unclear. Trimming removed 5 bases from V and 3 bases from J, with 10 bases in between. CDR1 and CDR2 (germline): KGHDR, SFDVKD. This CDR3 is 13 amino acids long. This chain's CDR3 is CATSGPQVYEQYF. CDR3 DNA: TGTGCCACCAGTGGGCCACAAGTCTACGAGCAGTACTTC.

There are many counts of this clonotype. The V call is TRBV13, the J call TRBJ1-3; the D gene is possibly TRBD1 (6 bases). CDR3 length: 15 residues. Trimming took 5 bases from V and 0 from J, leaving 11 bases between them. Per the germline V gene, CDR1 is PRHDT and CDR2 is FYEKMQ (reference sequence). Here the CDR3 reads CASSATGVSGNTIYF. The CDR3 DNA is TGTGCCAGCAGCGCGACAGGCGTCTCTGGAAACACCATATATTTT.

In its sample, this clonotype was seen once. Lacking the conserved final phenylalanine or tryptophan, this CDR3 likely reflects a read error. The V and J genes are TRBV12-3 or TRBV12-4 and TRBJ1-1; D gene unclear. This CDR3 is built from 13 residues. Deletions cut 6 bases from V and 0 bases from J, with 8 bases between. The CDR3 DNA reads TGTGCCAGCAGCCTCACTCTGAACACTGAAGCTTTCCTT. It is translated as CASSLTLNTEAFL.

In its sample, this clonotype was seen many times. The chain uses TRBV27 and TRBJ1-2; 8 bases fit TRBD1. CDR1 is MNHEY, CDR2 SMNVEV, per germline (reference sequence). The trim removed 5 bases at V and 2 bases at J, leaving 7 bases unmatched. This CDR3 contains 15 residues. The CDR3 loop is CASSPWTGSNYGYTF. CDR3 bases: TGTGCCAGCAGTCCCTGGACAGGGTCAAACTATGGCTACACCTTC.